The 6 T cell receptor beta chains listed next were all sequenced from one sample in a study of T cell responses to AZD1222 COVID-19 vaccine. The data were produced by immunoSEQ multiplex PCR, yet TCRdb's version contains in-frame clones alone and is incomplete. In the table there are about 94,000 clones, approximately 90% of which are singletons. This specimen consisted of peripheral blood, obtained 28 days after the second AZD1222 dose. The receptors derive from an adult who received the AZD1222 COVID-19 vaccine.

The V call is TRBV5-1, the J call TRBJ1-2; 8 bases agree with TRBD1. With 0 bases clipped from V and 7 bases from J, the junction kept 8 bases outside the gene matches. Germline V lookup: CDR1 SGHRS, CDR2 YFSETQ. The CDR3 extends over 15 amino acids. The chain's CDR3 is CASSLGGQEMPGYTF. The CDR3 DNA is TGCGCCAGCAGCTTGGGGGGACAGGAGATGCCTGGCTACACCTTC.

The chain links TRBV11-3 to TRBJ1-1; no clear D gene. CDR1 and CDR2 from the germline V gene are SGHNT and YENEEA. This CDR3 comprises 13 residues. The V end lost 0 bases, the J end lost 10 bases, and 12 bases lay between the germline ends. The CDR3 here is CASSLDGGISAFF. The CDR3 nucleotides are TGTGCCAGCAGCTTAGATGGCGGGATATCAGCTTTCTTT. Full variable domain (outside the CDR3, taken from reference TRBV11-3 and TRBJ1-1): EAGVVQSPRYKIIEKKQPVAFWCNPISGHNTLYWYLQNLGQGPELLIRYENEEAVDDSQLPKDRFSAERLKGVDSTLKIQPAELGDSAVYLCASSLDGGISAFFGQGTRLTVV.

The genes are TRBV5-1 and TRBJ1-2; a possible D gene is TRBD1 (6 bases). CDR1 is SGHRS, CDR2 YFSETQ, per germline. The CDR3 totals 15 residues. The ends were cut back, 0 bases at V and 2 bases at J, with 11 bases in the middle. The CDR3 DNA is TGCGCCAGCAGCTTGGCACCTACAGGGAACTATGGCTACACCTTC. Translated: CASSLAPTGNYGYTF.

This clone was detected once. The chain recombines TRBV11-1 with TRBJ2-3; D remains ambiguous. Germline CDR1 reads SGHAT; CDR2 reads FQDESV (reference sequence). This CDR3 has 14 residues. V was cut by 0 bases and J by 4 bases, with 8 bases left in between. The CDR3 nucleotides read TGTGCCAGCAGCTTAGCGATTGCCCCAGATACGCAGTATTTT. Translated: CASSLAIAPDTQYF.

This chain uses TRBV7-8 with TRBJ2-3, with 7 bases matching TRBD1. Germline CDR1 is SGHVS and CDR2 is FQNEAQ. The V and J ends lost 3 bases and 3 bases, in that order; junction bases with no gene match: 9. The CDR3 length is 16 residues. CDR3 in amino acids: CASSFGTDSTTDTQYF. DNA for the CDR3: TGTGCCAGCAGCTTCGGGACAGACTCCACGACAGATACGCAGTATTTT.

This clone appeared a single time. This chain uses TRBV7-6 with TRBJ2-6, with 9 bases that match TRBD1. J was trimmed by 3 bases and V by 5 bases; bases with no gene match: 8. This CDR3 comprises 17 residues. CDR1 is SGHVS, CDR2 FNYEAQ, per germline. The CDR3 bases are TGTGCCAGCAGCCCGTGGACAGGGGAGGATGGGGCCAACGTCCTGACTTTC. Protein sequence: CASSPWTGEDGANVLTF.